The source of this T cell receptor (beta chain) is a study of early stage breast cancer tumors. Looking at the study overall: Most invasive tumors, about 80% of the 16, were ER+/PR+/HER2-. Invasive lobular carcinomas made up about 35% of the 12 ER+/PR+/HER2- tumors. Study-level findings and limits: Enriched TCRB sequences shared across patients were mostly commonly generated sequences.

The CDR3 sequence is 17 residues long. CDR1 is SGHRS and CDR2 is YFSETQ in the germline V gene. V gave up 0 bases and J gave up 0 bases; unmatched junction bases: 0. Details on this clone: Its specificity is not known.

The method was immunoSEQ multiplex PCR; TCRdb's version includes in-frame clones alone and lacks a portion of them. The sample gives about 30,000 clones, 72% of which show up once; approximately 31% is in the top ten. The gene calls are TRBV5-1 and TRBJ2-3; 14 nucleotides line up with TRBD2. Input material: blood. The TCR sequence derives from a person aged 45-65 years with breast cancer. In nucleotides, the CDR3 is TGCGCCAGCAGCTTGGGGACTAGCGGGAGGAGCACAGATACGCAGTATTTT. Protein: CASSLGTSGRSTDTQYF.